The 5 T cell receptor beta chains listed next were all sequenced from one sample in a study of response to subunit inactivated influenza vaccine (dated by TCRdb to 2017 to 2018). The library relied on RT-PCR. Data came from an Illumina HiSeq 2500. TCRdb handled the public reads itself, with Q25 trimming in fastp and clone calling in MiXCR, and kept productive beta chains. A single entry per CDR3 protein holds the most common genes and DNA from its merged rows. Within this sample are around 760,000 distinct CDR3 sequences, with about 14% of them counted one time only. The ten most abundant clones make up 6.5% to 8.5% of the sample. Sequences were derived from PBMCs from blood, sampled 14 to 15 days before vaccination. The receptors stem from a man in his forties or fifties who received an inactivated influenza vaccine. Donor details come from another sample of the same person, matched by shared clones.

This clonotype occurred a few times. The chain employs TRBV5-1 and TRBJ2-2; TRBD2 might be the D (5 bases). CDR1 and CDR2 from the germline V gene are SGHRS and YFSETQ. The V end was cut by 2 bases, the J end by 5 bases, with 16 bases between. The CDR3 length is 16 residues. CDR3: CASSLAGGLRTGELFF. The CDR3 bases are TGCGCCAGCAGCTTAGCAGGAGGATTGAGGACCGGGGAGCTGTTTTTT. The variable domain in full, completed from reference TRBV5-1 and TRBJ2-2, reads KAGVTQTPRYLIKTRGQQVTLSCSPISGHRSVSWYQQTPGQGLQFLFEYFSETQRNKGNFPGRFSGRQFSNSRSEMNVSTLELGDSALYLCASSLAGGLRTGELFFGEGSRLTVL.

This clonotype was seen a few times. The gene calls are TRBV7-9 and TRBJ2-7; D could derive from TRBD1 or TRBD2 (6 bases each). CDR3 size: 15 residues. Germline CDR1 and CDR2: SEHNR and FQNEAQ (reference sequence). The V gene lost 5 bases and the J gene lost 2 bases, with 16 bases spanning the gap. The CDR3 DNA is TGTGCCAGCAGCCTCCAGACAGGAGGGGCCTACGAGCAGTACTTC. Its protein is CASSLQTGGAYEQYF.

This clonotype has ten or more counts. The J gene is TRBJ2-1, the V gene TRBV20-1; D possibly matches TRBD1 or TRBD2 (5 bases each). The CDR3 sequence is 16 residues long. The V end was cut by 4 bases, the J end by 2 bases, with 18 bases between. Germline values: CDR1 DFQATT, CDR2 SNEGSKA (reference sequence). DNA of the CDR3: TGCAGTGCTAAGAAAAAGTGGGACCGGACCTACAATGAGCAGTTCTTC. It translates to CSAKKKWDRTYNEQFF.

This clonotype was counted between two and nine times. The CDR3 region is CASSQYTGSEAFF. CDR3 DNA: TGCGCCAGCAGCCAGTACACAGGGTCGGAAGCTTTCTTT. The rearrangement uses TRBV4-3 and TRBJ1-1; perhaps TRBD1 as D (6 bases). The CDR3 length is 13 residues. Germline CDR1 is LGHNA and CDR2 is YSLEER. V was trimmed by 3 bases and J by 8 bases, leaving 13 bases between them.

This clonotype was seen many times. The gene calls are TRBV11-2 and TRBJ1-1, with 10 bases fitting TRBD1. Germline loops: CDR1 SGHAT, CDR2 FQNNGV. V shed 4 bases and J 2 bases; nucleotides not matched to a gene: 16. The CDR3 spans 19 residues. The CDR3 here is CASSSVPNRDRGLNTEAFF. In DNA, the CDR3 is TGTGCCAGCAGCTCGGTTCCGAACCGGGACAGGGGTTTAAACACTGAAGCTTTCTTT. The variable domain in full, with the rest retrieved from reference TRBV11-2 and TRBJ1-1, is EAGVAQSPRYKIIEKRQSVAFWCNPISGHATLYWYQQILGQGPKLLIQFQNNGVVDDSQLPKDRFSAERLKGVDSTLKIQPAKLEDSAVYLCASSSVPNRDRGLNTEAFFGQGTRLTVV.